The 5 T cell receptor beta chains below all came from one sample that was sequenced in a study of blood T cell repertoires in COVID-19. Data came from immunoSEQ multiplex PCR; TCRdb stores just in-frame clones and leaves some out. Of 250,000 to 300,000 clones listed, just under 90% are singletons. Input material: peripheral blood. The receptors here all came from a woman between 50 and 59 years old with COVID-19, enrolled during active disease.

The chain couples TRBV18 to TRBJ2-1, with 7 bases aligning to TRBD1. J gave up 6 bases and V 3 bases, and 14 bases lay outside the gene matches. Germline loops: CDR1 KGHSH, CDR2 LQKENI. CDR3 length: 17 amino acids. The CDR3 coding sequence is TGTGCCAGCTCACCCGCAGGGGGACAGACACCCTCCAATGAGCAGTTCTTC. Translation: CASSPAGGQTPSNEQFF.

As to this clone: At one boundary the junction diverges from the germline segment, which might be a read error. The chain is built from TRBV5-5 and TRBJ1-5; D unresolved. Germline-derived CDR1 and CDR2 are SGHKS and YYEKEE (reference sequence). This CDR3 is built from 14 residues. CDR3 residues: CASSLEPATGYWYF. Written as DNA, the CDR3 is TGTGCCAGCAGCCTAGAACCCGCGACGGGGTATTGGTACTTT.

This sequence joins TRBV4-3 and TRBJ1-2, with TRBD1 as a possible D gene (5 bases). V was trimmed by 0 bases and J by 8 bases, leaving 13 bases between them. Germline CDR1 is LGHNA and CDR2 is YSLEER. This CDR3 contains 14 residues. The CDR3 DNA reads as TGCGCCAGCAGCCAAGATAGGGGCACCAGGGGCTACACCTTC. It is translated as CASSQDRGTRGYTF.

This clone turned up a few times. This rearrangement joins TRBV2 to TRBJ2-7; 11 bases agree with TRBD2. Germline CDR1 reads SNHLY; CDR2 reads FYNNEI. This CDR3 comprises 13 residues. V was pared by 11 bases and J by 6 bases, with 9 bases of the junction left unmatched. The CDR3 reads CAAKGLAESEQYF. For the CDR3, the DNA is TGTGCCGCAAAGGGACTAGCGGAATCCGAGCAGTACTTC.

This chain links TRBV11-3 with TRBJ2-5, with 10 nucleotides matching TRBD2. The CDR3 has 15 amino acids. With 5 bases clipped from V and 1 base from J, the junction kept 4 bases outside the gene matches. The germline gives CDR1 SGHNT, CDR2 YENEEA. CDR3 sequence: CASSHLAGGQETQYF. CDR3 coding DNA: TGTGCCAGCAGCCATTTAGCGGGAGGCCAAGAGACCCAGTACTTC.